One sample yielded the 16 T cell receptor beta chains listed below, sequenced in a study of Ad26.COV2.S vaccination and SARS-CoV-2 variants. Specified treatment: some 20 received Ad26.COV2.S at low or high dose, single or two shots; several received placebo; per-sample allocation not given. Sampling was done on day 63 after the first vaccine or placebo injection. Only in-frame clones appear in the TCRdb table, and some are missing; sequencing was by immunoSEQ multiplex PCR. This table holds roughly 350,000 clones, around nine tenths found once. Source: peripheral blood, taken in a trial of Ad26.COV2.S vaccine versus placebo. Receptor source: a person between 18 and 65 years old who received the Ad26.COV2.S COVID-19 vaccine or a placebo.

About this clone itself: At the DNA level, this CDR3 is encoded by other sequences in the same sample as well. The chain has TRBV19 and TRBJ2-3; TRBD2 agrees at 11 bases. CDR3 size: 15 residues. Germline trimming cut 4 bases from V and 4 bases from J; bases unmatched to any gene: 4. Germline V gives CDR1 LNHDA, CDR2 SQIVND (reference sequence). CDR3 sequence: CASSRLAGGADTQYF. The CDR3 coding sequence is TGTGCCAGTAGTAGGTTAGCGGGAGGGGCAGATACGCAGTATTTT.

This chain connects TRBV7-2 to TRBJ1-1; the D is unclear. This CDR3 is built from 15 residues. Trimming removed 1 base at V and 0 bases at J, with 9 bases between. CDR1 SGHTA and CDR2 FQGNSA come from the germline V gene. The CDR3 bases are TGTGCCAGCAGCTTAGGGCAGACCGTGAACACTGAAGCTTTCTTT. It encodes CASSLGQTVNTEAFF.

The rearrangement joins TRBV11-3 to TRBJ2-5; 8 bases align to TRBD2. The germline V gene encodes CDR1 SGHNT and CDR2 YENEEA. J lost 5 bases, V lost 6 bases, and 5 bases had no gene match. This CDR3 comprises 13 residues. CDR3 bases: TGTGCCAGCAGACAGGGCGGGGGGGAGACCCAGTACTTC. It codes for CASRQGGGETQYF.

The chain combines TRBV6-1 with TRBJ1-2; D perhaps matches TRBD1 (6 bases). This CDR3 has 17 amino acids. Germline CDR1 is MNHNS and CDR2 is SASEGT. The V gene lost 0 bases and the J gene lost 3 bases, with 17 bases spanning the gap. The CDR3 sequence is CASSEAPGGRPHYGYTF. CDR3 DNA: TGTGCCAGCAGTGAAGCTCCCGGGGGCAGGCCTCACTATGGCTACACCTTC.

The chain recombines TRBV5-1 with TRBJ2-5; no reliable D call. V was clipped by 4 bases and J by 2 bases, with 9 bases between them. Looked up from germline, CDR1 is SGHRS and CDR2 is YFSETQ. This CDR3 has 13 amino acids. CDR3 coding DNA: TGCGCCAGCAGCCCGAGTCGTCAAGAGACCCAGTACTTC. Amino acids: CASSPSRQETQYF.

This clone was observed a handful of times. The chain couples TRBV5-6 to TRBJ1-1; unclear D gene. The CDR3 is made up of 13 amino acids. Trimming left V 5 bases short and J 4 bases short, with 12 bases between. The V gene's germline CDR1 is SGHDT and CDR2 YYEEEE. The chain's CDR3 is CASRAAGGTEAFF. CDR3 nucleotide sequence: TGTGCCAGCAGGGCGGCGGGAGGCACTGAAGCTTTCTTT. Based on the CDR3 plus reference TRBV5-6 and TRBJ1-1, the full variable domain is DAGVTQSPTHLIKTRGQQVTLRCSPKSGHDTVSWYQQALGQGPQFIFQYYEEEERQRGNFPDRFSGHQFPNYSSELNVNALLLGDSALYLCASRAAGGTEAFFGQGTRLTVV.

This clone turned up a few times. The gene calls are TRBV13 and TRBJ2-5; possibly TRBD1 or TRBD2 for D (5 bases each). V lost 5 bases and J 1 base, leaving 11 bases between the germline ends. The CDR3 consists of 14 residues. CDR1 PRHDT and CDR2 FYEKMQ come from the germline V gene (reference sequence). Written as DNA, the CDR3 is TGTGCCAGCAGCATCGGGACGGTCCAAGAGACCCAGTACTTC. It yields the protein CASSIGTVQETQYF.

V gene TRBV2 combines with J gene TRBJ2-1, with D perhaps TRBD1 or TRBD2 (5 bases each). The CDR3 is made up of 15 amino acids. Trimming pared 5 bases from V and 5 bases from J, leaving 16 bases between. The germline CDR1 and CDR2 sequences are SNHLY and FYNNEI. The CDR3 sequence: CASSWWRGANNEQFF. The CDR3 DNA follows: TGTGCCAGCAGTTGGTGGAGAGGGGCCAACAATGAGCAGTTCTTC.

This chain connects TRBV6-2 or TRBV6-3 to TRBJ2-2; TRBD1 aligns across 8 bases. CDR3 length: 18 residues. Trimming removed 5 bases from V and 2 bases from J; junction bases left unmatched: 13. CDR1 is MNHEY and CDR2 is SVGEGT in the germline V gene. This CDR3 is CASSPTGGPSANTGELFF. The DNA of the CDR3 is TGTGCCAGCAGTCCAACAGGGGGGCCAAGTGCCAACACCGGGGAGCTGTTTTTT.

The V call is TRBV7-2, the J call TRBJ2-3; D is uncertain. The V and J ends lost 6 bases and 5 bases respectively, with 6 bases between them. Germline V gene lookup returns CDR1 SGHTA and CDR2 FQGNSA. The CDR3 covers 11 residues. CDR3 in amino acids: CASSDLDTQYF. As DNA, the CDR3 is TGTGCCAGCAGTGATTTAGATACGCAGTATTTT.

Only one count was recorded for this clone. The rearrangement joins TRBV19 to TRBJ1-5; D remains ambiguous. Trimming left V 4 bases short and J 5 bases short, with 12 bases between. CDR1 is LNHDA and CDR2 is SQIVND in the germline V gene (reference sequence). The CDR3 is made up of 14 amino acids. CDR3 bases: TGTGCCAGTAGTACGATCAACAGAGATCAGCCCCAGCATTTT. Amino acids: CASSTINRDQPQHF.

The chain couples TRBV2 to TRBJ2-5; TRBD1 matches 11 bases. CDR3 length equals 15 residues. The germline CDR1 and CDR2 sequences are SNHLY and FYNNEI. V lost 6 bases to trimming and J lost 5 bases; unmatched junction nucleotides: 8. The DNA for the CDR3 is TGTGCCAGCAGCTACGGGACAGGGGGTTTGGAGACCCAGTACTTC. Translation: CASSYGTGGLETQYF.

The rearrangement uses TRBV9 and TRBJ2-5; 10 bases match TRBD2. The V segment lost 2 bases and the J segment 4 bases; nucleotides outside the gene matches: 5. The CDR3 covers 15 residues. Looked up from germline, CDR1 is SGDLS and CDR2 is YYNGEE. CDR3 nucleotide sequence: TGTGCCAGCAGCGTCATAGCGGGGGGCGGAGAGACCCAGTACTTC. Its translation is CASSVIAGGGETQYF.

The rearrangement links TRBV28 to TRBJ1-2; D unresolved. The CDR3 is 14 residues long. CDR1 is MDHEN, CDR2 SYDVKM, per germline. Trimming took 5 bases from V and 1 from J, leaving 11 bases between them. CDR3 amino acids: CASSRRRNNYGYTF. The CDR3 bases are TGTGCCAGCAGTCGACGTAGGAATAACTATGGCTACACCTTC.

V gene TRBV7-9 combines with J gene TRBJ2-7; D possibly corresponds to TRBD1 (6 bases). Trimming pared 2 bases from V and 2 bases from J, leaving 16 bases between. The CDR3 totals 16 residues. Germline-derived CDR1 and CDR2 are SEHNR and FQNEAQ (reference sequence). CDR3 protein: CASSLPRLGATYEQYF. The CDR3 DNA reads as TGTGCCAGCAGCTTACCCCGGCTGGGGGCGACCTACGAGCAGTACTTC.

The CDR3 nucleotides read TGTGCCAGCAGCCTAAGGAGAGGGGTGAACACTGAAGCTTTCTTT. It encodes CASSLRRGVNTEAFF. V gene TRBV14 combines with J gene TRBJ1-1, with D possibly matching TRBD1 (5 bases). The germline V gene has CDR1 SGHDN and CDR2 FVKESK. The CDR3 has 15 amino acids. The germline V and J ends were trimmed by 4 bases and 0 bases, with 12 bases remaining between them.